This T cell receptor beta chain came from a study of T cell repertoires in cytomegalovirus infection. Study information: Signatures in public TCR beta sequences pointed to both CMV infection and matching HLA type. Findings and caveats of the study: Summed frequency of shared TCR beta families picked out CMV carriers who also had the relevant HLA. The study found HLA-C-restricted CMV-specific TCR beta clonotypes dominating the ex vivo response.

Comments on this clonotype: Its antigen remains unidentified.

In TCRdb, the reads were re-called with MiXCR into one record per CDR3 protein. Among about 260,000 distinct CDR3 sequences listed, around 15% were seen once. This CDR3 is built from 15 residues. Germline V CDR1 and CDR2: MDHEN, SYDVKM. Trimming cost V 3 bases and J 2 bases, with 14 bases left between them. V and J are TRBV28 and TRBJ2-7, with D possibly matching TRBD2 (6 bases). What was sequenced was PBMCs. This sequence originates from a human donor in good health (CMV status not recorded). Some clones in this sample may be carry-over from other donors' samples. CDR3 nucleotide sequence: TGTGCCAGCAGTTTCCAGGTCGGCGGGGCCTACGAGCAGTACTTC. Translation: CASSFQVGGAYEQYF.